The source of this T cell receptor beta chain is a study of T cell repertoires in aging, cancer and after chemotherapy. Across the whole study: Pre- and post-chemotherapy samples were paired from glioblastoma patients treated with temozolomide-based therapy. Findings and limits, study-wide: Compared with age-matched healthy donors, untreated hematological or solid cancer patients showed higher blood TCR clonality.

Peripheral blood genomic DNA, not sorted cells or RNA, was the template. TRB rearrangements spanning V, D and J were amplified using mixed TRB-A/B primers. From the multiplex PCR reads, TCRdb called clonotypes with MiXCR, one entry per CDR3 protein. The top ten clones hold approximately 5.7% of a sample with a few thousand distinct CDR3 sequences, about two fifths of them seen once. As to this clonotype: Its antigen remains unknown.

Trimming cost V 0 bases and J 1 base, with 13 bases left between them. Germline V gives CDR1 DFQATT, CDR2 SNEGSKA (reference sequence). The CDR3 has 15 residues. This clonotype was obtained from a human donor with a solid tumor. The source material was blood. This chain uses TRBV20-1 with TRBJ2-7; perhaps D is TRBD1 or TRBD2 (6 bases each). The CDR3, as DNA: TGCAGTGCTAGAGATCTCCAGGGGACTTCCTACGAGCAGTACTTC. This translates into CSARDLQGTSYEQYF.